The entry below describes one TCR beta chain. Its antigen is unknown. V lost 1 base and J lost 5; bases outside the gene matches: 13. CDR1 is LGHDT, CDR2 YNNKEL, per germline (reference sequence). The CDR3 consists of 19 residues. The data belong to a study of CD8 T cells in ankylosing spondylitis. Study results and caveats: In ankylosing spondylitis patients, matched synovial fluid reportedly showed significant enrichment of disease-linked clones. Relatively scarce in peripheral blood, disease-linked clones were CD8+. Seven to nine highly homologous variants formed a TCR beta motif that appeared characteristic of ankylosing spondylitis blood.

In TCRdb, the 5' RACE reads were re-called with MiXCR into one record per CDR3 protein. Of about 160,000 distinct CDR3 sequences listed, approximately 16% are singletons. Sequences were obtained from blood, either unsorted or a sorted T cell fraction (not recorded which). The origin of this receptor is a male donor with ankylosing spondylitis or in good health (not recorded which). J is TRBJ2-2 and V is TRBV3-1; 10 bases line up with TRBD2. CDR3 sequence: CASSQVNPSGSGGTGELFF. The CDR3, as DNA: TGTGCCAGCAGCCAAGTTAATCCTAGCGGGAGTGGTGGGACCGGGGAGCTGTTTTTT.